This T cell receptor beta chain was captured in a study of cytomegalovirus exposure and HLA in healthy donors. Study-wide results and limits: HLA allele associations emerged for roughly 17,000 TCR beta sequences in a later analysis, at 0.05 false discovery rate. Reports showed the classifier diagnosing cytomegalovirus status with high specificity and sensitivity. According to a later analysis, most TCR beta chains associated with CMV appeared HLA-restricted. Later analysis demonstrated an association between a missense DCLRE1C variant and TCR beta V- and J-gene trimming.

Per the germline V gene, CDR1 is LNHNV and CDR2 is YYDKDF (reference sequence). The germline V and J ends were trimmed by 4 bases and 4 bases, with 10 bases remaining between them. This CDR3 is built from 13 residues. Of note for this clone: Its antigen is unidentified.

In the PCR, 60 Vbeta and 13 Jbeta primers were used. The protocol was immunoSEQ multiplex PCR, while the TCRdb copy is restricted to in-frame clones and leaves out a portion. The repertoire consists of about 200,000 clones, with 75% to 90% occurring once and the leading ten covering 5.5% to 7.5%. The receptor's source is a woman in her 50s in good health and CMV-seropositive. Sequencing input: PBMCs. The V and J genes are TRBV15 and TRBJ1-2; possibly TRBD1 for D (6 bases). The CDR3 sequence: CATSMDSIYGYTF. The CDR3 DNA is TGTGCCACCAGCATGGACAGCATCTATGGCTACACCTTC.